The 10 T cell receptor beta chains reported below all come from one sample, sequenced in a study of T cell changes during pregnancy in multiple sclerosis. Libraries were prepared by immunoSEQ multiplex PCR; TCRdb keeps only in-frame clonotypes and omits some of them. Altogether about 33,000 clones are present, about 90% being singletons, with the ten largest covering around 2.8%. The input for sequencing was CD4+ T cells from peripheral blood mononuclear cells, taken in the third trimester of pregnancy. Source of these receptors: a female donor in good health, enrolled as a control in a pregnancy study.

V usage is TRBV11-3 and J usage is TRBJ2-1, with D possibly TRBD2 on 6 matching bases. The germline V and J ends were trimmed by 3 bases and 5 bases, with 8 bases remaining between them. Per germline, CDR1 SGHNT and CDR2 YENEEA. CDR3 length: 13 residues. Here the CDR3 DNA reads TGTGCCAGCAGCTTCCGGGGGAACAATGAGCAGTTCTTC. It yields the protein CASSFRGNNEQFF. The full variable domain, completed using reference TRBV11-3 and TRBJ2-1, is EAGVVQSPRYKIIEKKQPVAFWCNPISGHNTLYWYLQNLGQGPELLIRYENEEAVDDSQLPKDRFSAERLKGVDSTLKIQPAELGDSAVYLCASSFRGNNEQFFGPGTRLTVL.

The J gene is TRBJ2-3, the V gene TRBV9; 7 nucleotides match TRBD2. CDR1 and CDR2 from the germline V gene are SGDLS and YYNGEE. The CDR3 loop spans 17 amino acids. V gave up 4 bases and J gave up 0 bases; unmatched junction bases: 11. The CDR3 loop reads CASSSTGASGSTDTQYF. The CDR3 DNA is TGTGCCAGCAGCTCTACCGGGGCTAGCGGTAGCACAGATACGCAGTATTTT. The full variable domain, completed using reference TRBV9 and TRBJ2-3, is DSGVTQTPKHLITATGQRVTLRCSPRSGDLSVYWYQQSLDQGLQFLIQYYNGEERAKGNILERFSAQQFPDLHSELNLSSLELGDSALYFCASSSTGASGSTDTQYFGPGTRLTVL.

The sample holds a few counts of this clone. V gene TRBV27 combines with J gene TRBJ1-2; tentatively, D is TRBD1 (6 bases). The CDR3 is 12 amino acids. The V and J ends lost 5 bases and 7 bases respectively, with 11 bases between them. Per the germline V gene, CDR1 is MNHEY and CDR2 is SMNVEV (reference sequence). The CDR3 spells CASSTGLGGYTF. The DNA of the CDR3 is TGTGCCAGCAGTACAGGGTTGGGTGGCTACACCTTC.

The gene calls are TRBV28 and TRBJ1-1; TRBD1 matches at 8 bases. The V segment lost 6 bases and the J segment 0 bases; nucleotides outside the gene matches: 9. CDR1 MDHEN and CDR2 SYDVKM come from the germline V gene. This CDR3 spans 16 amino acids. The CDR3 sequence: CASSPIGQGVNTEAFF. The CDR3, as DNA: TGTGCCAGCAGCCCGATCGGACAGGGAGTGAACACTGAAGCTTTCTTT.

The rearrangement links TRBV27 to TRBJ1-1, with 11 bases identical to TRBD1. The CDR3 is 16 amino acids. The trim removed 8 bases at V and 3 bases at J, leaving 11 bases unmatched. CDR1 and CDR2 from the germline V gene are MNHEY and SMNVEV (reference sequence). The CDR3 DNA reads as TGTGCCAGCTGGACAGGGGGCAGGTTTTATTACACTGAAGCTTTCTTT. Translating it yields CASWTGGRFYYTEAFF.

The rearrangement links TRBV11-2 to TRBJ2-3; no reliable D call. The germline V gene has CDR1 SGHAT and CDR2 FQNNGV. V lost 1 base to trimming and J lost 6 bases, with 11 bases between them. This CDR3 is 14 amino acids long. The CDR3 spells CASSLGPGGDTQYF. CDR3 coding DNA: TGTGCCAGCAGCTTAGGGCCGGGTGGGGATACGCAGTATTTT.

The chain employs TRBV7-9 and TRBJ1-2, with 10 bases matching TRBD1. The CDR3 is made up of 12 amino acids. Germline V gene data show CDR1 as SEHNR and CDR2 as FQNEAQ (reference sequence). Germline trimming cut 5 bases from V and 8 bases from J; bases unmatched to any gene: 2. The CDR3 sequence: CASSPGQGGYTF. The DNA for the CDR3 is TGTGCCAGCAGCCCGGGACAGGGGGGCTACACCTTC.

The rearrangement links TRBV18 to TRBJ2-3; D is unclear. V gave up 3 bases and J gave up 2 bases, with 9 bases separating them. Germline loops: CDR1 KGHSH, CDR2 LQKENI. This CDR3 has 14 residues. CDR3 sequence reads: CASSPPTNTDTQYF. CDR3 bases: TGTGCCAGCTCACCTCCTACTAACACAGATACGCAGTATTTT.

The chain employs TRBV6-5 and TRBJ1-6; D is perhaps TRBD1 (5 bases). This CDR3 spans 14 amino acids. The germline gives CDR1 MNHEY, CDR2 SVGAGI. Trimming left V 10 bases short and J 9 bases short, with 19 bases between. CDR3 region: CATDSGGGISPLHF. The CDR3 nucleotides read TGTGCCACAGACTCGGGGGGAGGGATTTCACCCCTCCACTTT.

CDR3 in DNA: TGTGCCAGCAGTTACTCCACACGAAACACTGAAGCTTTCTTT. Translating it yields CASSYSTRNTEAFF. V usage is TRBV6-5 and J usage is TRBJ1-1; D ambiguous. The ends were cut back, 0 bases at V and 2 bases at J, with 7 bases in the middle. Germline CDR1 and CDR2: MNHEY and SVGAGI. The CDR3 spans 14 residues.